These 21 T cell receptor beta chains share one sample of origin, sequenced in a study of T cells in Graves' hyperthyroidism and ophthalmopathy. Amplified TCR beta CDR3 regions came from RNA transcripts. In the first-round RT-PCR of the TCR CDR3, the HTBI primer set was used. Each CDR3 protein is one row after TCRdb ran MiXCR on the multiplex PCR reads. The table lists hundreds of thousands of distinct CDR3 sequences, around 15% of them singletons. Sequenced input: blood. The receptor set was obtained from a man in his late teens or twenties with Graves' ophthalmopathy.

To note about this clonotype: This could be a read error, since a much larger clone is one nucleotide away. CDR3 nucleotides: TGTGCCAGCAGTTATCAGCCAACTAATGAAAAACCGTTTTTT. Residues: CASSYQPTNEKPFF. The chain carries TRBV27 and TRBJ1-4, with D unresolved. The CDR3 sequence is 14 residues long. The V gene's germline CDR1 is MNHEY and CDR2 SMNVEV (reference sequence).

This clonotype was seen many times. The chain uses TRBV12-3 or TRBV12-4 and TRBJ1-2, with 8 bases identical to TRBD1. Trimming removed 4 bases from V and 6 bases from J; junction bases left unmatched: 16. The CDR3 has 17 amino acids. The CDR3 loop is CASSSVRDRFLVDGYTF. The CDR3 DNA is TGTGCCAGCAGTTCAGTCCGGGACAGGTTTTTGGTTGATGGCTACACCTTC.

This clonotype occurred a few times. This chain links TRBV20-1 with TRBJ1-6; D is possibly TRBD1 (6 bases). The CDR3 runs to 14 residues. V lost 6 bases and J 7 bases, leaving 16 bases between the germline ends. Germline V CDR1 and CDR2: DFQATT, SNEGSKA (reference sequence). The CDR3 loop is CSARDTWRNSPLHF. The CDR3 region has the DNA TGCAGTGCCAGGGACACTTGGAGGAATTCACCCCTCCACTTT.

Note on this clonotype: This may stem from a read error, because a much larger clone lies one nucleotide away. This chain joins TRBV20-1 and TRBJ2-2; D is possibly TRBD2 (6 bases). The CDR3 contains 15 residues. Germline values: CDR1 DFQATT, CDR2 SNEGSKA (reference sequence). CDR3 in DNA: TGCAGTGCTAGAGATTCTTTCGGGGGAACCGGGGGGCTGTTTTTT. Translating gives CSARDSFGGTGGLFF.

The sample holds a few counts of this clonotype. The V call is TRBV12-3 or TRBV12-4, the J call TRBJ1-6; unclear D gene. With 2 bases removed from V and 9 bases from J, the gap between germline ends came to 5 bases. This CDR3 contains 12 residues. The CDR3 loop reads CASSLIGSPLHF. DNA of the CDR3: TGTGCCAGCAGTTTAATAGGTTCACCCCTCCACTTT.

The gene calls are TRBV4-1 and TRBJ1-2; 8 bases line up with TRBD1. CDR1 MGHRA and CDR2 YSYEKL come from the germline V gene. The V segment lost 4 bases and the J segment 3 bases; nucleotides outside the gene matches: 7. The CDR3 length is 15 residues. The CDR3: CASSRAQGAYYGYTF. The CDR3 DNA sequence: TGCGCCAGCAGCCGAGCGCAGGGGGCCTACTATGGCTACACCTTC.

This clonotype was seen a handful of times. A much larger clone lies one base from this, so it may be a read error. The chain recombines TRBV3-1 with TRBJ2-5, with 8 bases lining up with TRBD2. The CDR3 is 15 residues long. The J segment lost 4 bases and the V segment lost 4 bases, leaving 8 bases of the junction unmatched. The V gene's germline CDR1 is LGHDT and CDR2 YNNKEL (reference sequence). The CDR3: CASSRGLAIRETQYF. Here the CDR3 DNA reads TGTGCCAGCAGCCGAGGACTAGCAATAAGAGAGACCCAGTACTTC.

This clonotype came up many times. The chain combines TRBV5-1 with TRBJ2-1; 15 positions match TRBD2. The CDR3 spans 19 residues. Germline V gives CDR1 SGHRS, CDR2 YFSETQ. With 5 bases clipped from V and 0 bases from J, the junction kept 9 bases outside the gene matches. The CDR3: CASRPRGLAGGSSYNEQFF. The CDR3 DNA reads as TGCGCCAGCAGGCCGAGGGGACTAGCGGGAGGTTCCTCCTACAATGAGCAGTTCTTC.

The table lists this clonotype with a few counts. The CDR3 spells CASSHQENQPQHF. The CDR3 DNA sequence: TGCGCCAGCAGCCATCAGGAGAATCAGCCCCAGCATTTT. The V gene is TRBV4-1, the J gene TRBJ1-5; D is unclear. Trimming took 3 bases from V and 4 from J, leaving 7 bases between them. Germline CDR1 reads MGHRA; CDR2 reads YSYEKL. This CDR3 has 13 residues.

A word on this clonotype: One end of the junction varies from germline; a read error may be responsible. The chain joins TRBV6-6 to TRBJ1-1; maybe TRBD1 (6 bases). From germline, CDR1 is MNHNY and CDR2 SVGAGI (reference sequence). The length of the CDR3 is 15 residues. In DNA, the CDR3 is TGTGCCAGCAGTTACTCGAGGCGGCGGGACACTGAAGCTTCCTTT. Protein sequence: CASSYSRRRDTEASF.

This clonotype was detected ten times or more. The chain links TRBV12-3 or TRBV12-4 to TRBJ2-1, with 8 nucleotides matching TRBD1. V lost 7 bases, J lost 6 bases, and 11 bases stayed unmatched. This CDR3 is 15 amino acids long. The CDR3 region has the DNA TGTGCCAGCACCGCGAAGGGTACAGGGGGCAATGAGCAGTTCTTC. Amino acid sequence: CASTAKGTGGNEQFF.

This clonotype was detected ten times or more. The chain combines TRBV5-1 with TRBJ2-1; D possibly corresponds to TRBD2 (6 bases). The CDR3 totals 15 residues. V lost 3 bases, J lost 0 bases, and 10 bases lay in between. CDR1 is SGHRS, CDR2 YFSETQ, per germline. CDR3 loop: CASSSGLYSYNEQFF. The CDR3 DNA sequence: TGCGCCAGCAGCTCCGGACTATACTCCTACAATGAGCAGTTCTTC.

Points on this clonotype: Possible read error: a much larger clone is one base away. The chain joins TRBV20-1 to TRBJ2-1; TRBD2 matches at 14 bases. J was trimmed by 7 bases and V by 5 bases; bases with no gene match: 10. CDR1 and CDR2 (germline): DFQATT, SNEGSKA (reference sequence). This CDR3 is 16 amino acids long. For the CDR3, the DNA is TGCAGTGCTCTACGCCCGACTAGCGGGAGGGGGAATGAGCAGTTCTTC. This sequence encodes CSALRPTSGRGNEQFF.

This clonotype was counted a few times. The gene calls are TRBV6-1 and TRBJ1-2; TRBD1 agrees at 7 bases. The V gene's germline CDR1 is MNHNS and CDR2 SASEGT. V shed 5 bases, J shed 5 bases, and the junction held 11 bases outside the gene matches. The length of the CDR3 is 15 residues. The CDR3 protein is CASSPHNPGGYGYTF. The CDR3 DNA is TGTGCCAGCAGTCCCCATAACCCAGGGGGATATGGCTACACCTTC.

This clonotype has a count of ten or more. The V gene is TRBV2, the J gene TRBJ2-3; possible D gene TRBD2, 5 bases. Trimming cost V 6 bases and J 2 bases, with 9 bases left between them. Germline V gives CDR1 SNHLY, CDR2 FYNNEI. The CDR3 spans 13 residues. This CDR3 reads CASRVLVTDTQYF. The CDR3 DNA sequence: TGTGCCAGCAGGGTACTAGTCACAGATACGCAGTATTTT.

This clonotype was recorded at least ten times. This chain joins TRBV7-2 and TRBJ2-7; D ambiguous. The V gene lost 1 base and the J gene lost 2 bases, with 9 bases spanning the gap. Germline values: CDR1 SGHTA, CDR2 FQGNSA. The CDR3 runs to 14 residues. The CDR3 sequence is CASSLDLGTYEQYF. In nucleotides, the CDR3 is TGTGCCAGCAGCTTAGATCTAGGGACCTACGAGCAGTACTTC.

The genes are TRBV7-3 and TRBJ2-3, with D tentatively TRBD1 (5 bases). Trimming shortened V by 5 bases and J by 5 bases, and 14 bases separated the two germline ends. This CDR3 is built from 14 residues. The germline V gene has CDR1 SGHTA and CDR2 FQGTGA. The CDR3 DNA sequence: TGTGCCAGCAGCCCCCTTGGGGCGCTAGATACGCAGTATTTT. Protein: CASSPLGALDTQYF.

Many counts were recorded for this clonotype. The chain carries TRBV20-1 and TRBJ1-1; D may be TRBD1 (5 bases). This CDR3 is built from 14 residues. The ends were cut back, 1 base at V and 0 bases at J, with 9 bases in the middle. Germline V gene data show CDR1 as DFQATT and CDR2 as SNEGSKA (reference sequence). The CDR3 sequence is CSARGDSMNTEAFF. CDR3 nucleotides: TGCAGTGCTAGAGGAGACAGCATGAACACTGAAGCTTTCTTT.

This clonotype showed up many times. The J gene is TRBJ2-5, the V gene TRBV27; D is possibly TRBD2 (7 bases). The CDR3 has 15 amino acids. Germline CDR1 MNHEY, CDR2 SMNVEV (reference sequence). V shed 2 bases and J shed 5 bases, with 15 bases lying between them. Here the CDR3 DNA reads TGTGCCAGCAGTTTAATAGGGGGGGGGGCGGAGACCCAGTACTTC. Its protein is CASSLIGGGAETQYF.

The V call is TRBV20-1, the J call TRBJ2-1, with 11 positions matching TRBD2. CDR1 DFQATT and CDR2 SNEGSKA come from the germline V gene (reference sequence). The CDR3 has 13 amino acids. Germline trimming cut 5 bases from V and 7 bases from J; bases unmatched to any gene: 4. This CDR3 reads CSAPSGGPNEQFF. DNA for the CDR3: TGCAGTGCTCCTAGCGGGGGGCCAAATGAGCAGTTCTTC.

This clonotype has at least ten counts. This chain uses TRBV28 with TRBJ2-5, with 8 bases lining up with TRBD1. The CDR3 is 14 residues long. The ends lost 3 bases at V and 6 bases at J; junction bases unmatched: 6. Germline CDR1 MDHEN, CDR2 SYDVKM. The CDR3 reads CASSLTGVTKTQYF. DNA for the CDR3: TGTGCCAGCAGTTTGACAGGGGTGACGAAGACCCAGTACTTC. Drawing the rest from reference TRBV28 and TRBJ2-5, the complete variable domain is DVKVTQSSRYLVKRTGEKVFLECVQDMDHENMFWYRQDPGLGLRLIYFSYDVKMKEKGDIPEGYSVSREKKERFSLILESASTNQTSMYLCASSLTGVTKTQYFGPGTRLLVL.